This T cell receptor (beta chain) emerged from a study of beta chain features in type 1 diabetes. General study findings and limits: TCRB CDR3 length was moderately but significantly reduced in all four CD4+ subsets of Type 1 diabetes patients. Any HLA-type effect on TCRB rearrangement remained unresolved here.

About this clone: What it binds is not known.

Sequencing targeted expressed TCRB transcripts, as all isolated RNA had been reverse transcribed. TCRdb's copy holds only in-frame clones and misses some; the assay was immunoSEQ multiplex PCR. The table has hundreds of thousands of clones, more than 12% seen once; the top ten hold 0.03% to 0.04%. V lost 5 bases, J lost 2 bases, and 5 bases stayed unmatched. This CDR3 is 14 amino acids long. Germline V gene lookup returns CDR1 SGHTA and CDR2 FQGNSA. The chain joins TRBV7-2 to TRBJ1-1, with 7 bases identical to TRBD1. The source of this sequence is a man aged 18-30 years with type 1 diabetes. What was sequenced was naive CD4+ T cells from blood. CDR3 bases: TGTGCCAGCAGCCCAGGGGGTCACAACACTGAAGCTTTCTTT. Translation: CASSPGGHNTEAFF. Variable domain in full (rest from reference TRBV7-2 and TRBJ1-1): GAGVSQSPSNKVTEKGKDVELRCDPISGHTALYWYRQSLGQGLEFLIYFQGNSAPDKSGLPSDRFSAERTGGSVSTLTIQRTQQEDSAVYLCASSPGGHNTEAFFGQGTRLTVV.